The rows below give T cell receptor beta chains drawn from one sample of a study of vaccination and CD4 T cells after COVID-19. For these TCRs, the target antigens are not known. TCRdb redid the calling of the PCR reads with MiXCR, one entry per CDR3 protein. This sample yields over 15,000 distinct CDR3 sequences, of which 45% to 55% are seen a single time; about 3.8% belongs to the top ten. Material: CD4+ T cells from blood, cultured in vitro, obtained before SARS-CoV-2 vaccination. These receptors were collected from a human donor who had recovered from COVID-19. CDR3s include the opening cysteine and the closing phenylalanine or tryptophan. The order of the fields is J gene, D gene, V gene, clone size, CDR3 protein, CDR3 DNA. The D gene is left open where the match is weak. Where a row states a size, it is once, few, many or the class of an expanded clone; other rows omit it.

>TRBJ1-2|-|TRBV6-1|-
CASSRDANLNYGYTF
TGTGCCAGCAGCAGAGACGCAAACCTTAACTATGGCTACACCTTC
>TRBJ1-2|-|TRBV19|few
CASSIGWPSANYGYTF
TGTGCCAGTAGTATCGGTTGGCCCTCCGCTAACTATGGCTACACCTTC
>TRBJ2-7|-|TRBV20-1|-
CSARAFAGGSSYEQYF
TGCAGTGCTAGAGCTTTTGCCGGGGGAAGCTCCTACGAGCAGTACTTC
>TRBJ1-5|-|TRBV4-2|-
CASSPGTGRLRLNQPQHF
TGTGCCAGCAGCCCGGGAACCGGACGGCTGAGATTGAATCAGCCCCAGCATTTT
>TRBJ2-5|-|TRBV5-4|-
CASSHLSYSGETQYF
TGTGCCAGCAGCCATTTAAGCTACTCCGGAGAGACCCAGTACTTC
>TRBJ2-7|-|TRBV7-8|few
CASSLAVGEIYEQYF
TGTGCCAGCAGCTTAGCGGTCGGGGAGATCTACGAGCAGTACTTC
>TRBJ1-6|-|TRBV20-1|-
CSAGRGRGSPLHF
TGCAGTGCTGGGCGGGGTCGGGGGTCACCCCTCCACTTT
>TRBJ2-3|TRBD1|TRBV19|few
CASSIAKGQSTDTQYF
TGTGCCAGTAGTATAGCTAAGGGACAGAGCACAGATACGCAGTATTTT
>TRBJ2-7|-|TRBV2|-
CASSEGRNGAEQYF
TGTGCCAGCAGTGAAGGACGCAACGGCGCGGAGCAGTACTTC
>TRBJ2-3|-|TRBV7-2|few
CASSTDGHTQYF
TGTGCCAGCAGCACGGACGGGCATACGCAGTATTTT
>TRBJ1-1|-|TRBV6-5|-
CASSYQGRSNTEAFF
TGTGCCAGCAGTTACCAGGGTAGGTCGAACACTGAAGCTTTCTTT
>TRBJ2-7|TRBD1|TRBV20-1|few
CSATGTGPIGVEQYF
TGCAGTGCTACAGGGACAGGGCCAATCGGGGTCGAGCAGTACTTC
>TRBJ2-2|-|TRBV20-1|few
CSARLAGNTGELFF
TGCAGTGCTAGGCTGGCGGGAAACACCGGGGAGCTGTTTTTT
>TRBJ1-6|-|TRBV11-3|-
CASRAGVNSPLHF
TGTGCCAGCAGGGCAGGGGTAAATTCACCCCTCCACTTT
>TRBJ2-5|-|TRBV12-3/TRBV12-4|-
CASSRNQGGGETQYF
TGTGCCAGCAGTCGTAATCAGGGGGGAGGAGAGACCCAGTACTTC
>TRBJ2-3|TRBD2|TRBV29-1|-
CSGKRGHTDTQYF
TGCAGCGGAAAGCGGGGGCACACAGATACGCAGTATTTT
>TRBJ1-2|-|TRBV29-1|-
CSVDGFEESYGYTF
TGCAGCGTTGATGGATTCGAAGAGTCCTATGGCTACACCTTC
>TRBJ1-1|-|TRBV6-4|-
CASREESGTEAFF
TGTGCCAGTAGGGAGGAAAGTGGAACTGAAGCTTTCTTT